Following are 20 T cell receptor beta chains from one sample sequenced in a study of cytomegalovirus exposure and HLA in healthy donors. This PCR relied on a set of 60 Vbeta primers and 13 Jbeta primers. The assay was immunoSEQ multiplex PCR, and TCRdb's table has in-frame clones only and misses some. The sample shows about 110,000 clones, about three quarters of them seen only once. The sample taken for sequencing was PBMCs. These TCRs come from a woman in her fifties or sixties in good health and CMV-seropositive.

This chain links TRBV19 with TRBJ2-2; possibly TRBD1 for D (6 bases). The CDR3 length is 13 residues. V lost 3 bases and J lost 7, with 9 bases in between. Germline V CDR1 and CDR2: LNHDA, SQIVND (reference sequence). The chain's CDR3 is CASSIQGYGELFF. CDR3 bases: TGTGCCAGTAGTATCCAGGGGTACGGGGAGCTGTTTTTT.

The chain is built from TRBV4-1 and TRBJ2-5; D is possibly TRBD2 (7 bases). There are 15 residues in the CDR3. Germline CDR1 reads MGHRA; CDR2 reads YSYEKL. V was trimmed by 4 bases and J by 0 bases, leaving 12 bases between them. CDR3 sequence: CASSPGGGYQETQYF. CDR3 sequence (DNA): TGCGCCAGCAGCCCGGGGGGCGGGTACCAAGAGACCCAGTACTTC.

As to this clone: Other DNA sequences of this sample code for an identical CDR3. J is TRBJ1-1 and V is TRBV6-4, with 9 bases lining up with TRBD1. The CDR3 covers 14 residues. CDR1 MRHNA and CDR2 SNTAGT come from the germline V gene. The junction had 3 bases not matched to a gene; V was cut back by 6 bases and J by 1 base. The CDR3 DNA sequence: TGTGCCAGCAGCCCGGGACAGGGGAACACTGAAGCTTTCTTT. Translated: CASSPGQGNTEAFF.

This rearrangement joins TRBV10-2 to TRBJ2-2; TRBD1 matches 9 bases. The CDR3 runs 16 residues. Looked up from germline, CDR1 is WSHSY and CDR2 is SAAADI. Unmatched junction bases numbered 5, after V lost 1 base and J lost 5 bases. DNA of the CDR3: TGCGCCAGCAGTGAGTGGGGGACAGGGACGACCGGGGAGCTGTTTTTT. This codes for CASSEWGTGTTGELFF.

The chain employs TRBV19 and TRBJ1-1, with 7 bases lining up with TRBD1. The CDR3 runs 17 residues. Trimming took 5 bases from V and 6 from J; bases not matched to a gene: 18. Germline assignment: CDR1 LNHDA and CDR2 SQIVND (reference sequence). The CDR3 coding sequence is TGTGCCAGTAGTTCAAATCCCGGGACAGAATATTTATCTGAAGCTTTCTTT. Its translation is CASSSNPGTEYLSEAFF.

The chain uses TRBV6-6 and TRBJ2-7; D uncertain. Trimming left V 2 bases short and J 2 bases short, with 7 bases between. This CDR3 comprises 13 residues. The germline V gene encodes CDR1 MNHNY and CDR2 SVGAGI (reference sequence). The CDR3 DNA reads TGTGCCAGCAGTTACGAGACAACCTACGAGCAGTACTTC. This gives the protein CASSYETTYEQYF.

V usage is TRBV18 and J usage is TRBJ2-7; 8 nucleotides agree with TRBD1. The trim removed 5 bases at V and 3 bases at J, leaving 6 bases unmatched. Germline V lookup: CDR1 KGHSH, CDR2 LQKENI. The CDR3 is made up of 14 amino acids. CDR3 residues: CASSKGQESYEQYF. The DNA for the CDR3 is TGTGCCAGCTCAAAGGGACAGGAAAGCTACGAGCAGTACTTC.

The chain uses TRBV11-2 and TRBJ1-3; tentatively, D is TRBD1 (6 bases). CDR3 size: 13 residues. CDR1 and CDR2 (germline): SGHAT, FQNNGV. V was shortened by 7 bases and J by 4 bases, with 11 bases between the two germline ends. The CDR3 DNA follows: TGTGCCAGCACCCCAGACAGGGGAAACACCATATATTTT. Its protein product is CASTPDRGNTIYF.

V usage is TRBV13 and J usage is TRBJ1-1; 8 bases match TRBD1. Trimming took 2 bases from V and 7 from J; bases not matched to a gene: 6. Germline V lookup: CDR1 PRHDT, CDR2 FYEKMQ (reference sequence). The CDR3 runs to 14 residues. CDR3 amino acids: CASSLLRGQNEAFF. The CDR3 DNA reads TGTGCCAGCAGCTTACTCAGGGGGCAAAATGAAGCTTTCTTT.

The J gene is TRBJ1-3, the V gene TRBV7-5; TRBD1, the table's D call, was not compared with the DNA. TRBV7-5 is assigned pseudogene status. The CDR3 consists of 15 residues. CDR3 coding DNA: TGTGCCAGAAGCTTAGCCAGGGTGGACGGAAACACCATATATTTT. Its translation is CARSLARVDGNTIYF.

The chain uses TRBV4-2 and TRBJ2-5; a weak D match, TRBD2 (5 bases). This CDR3 comprises 16 residues. CDR1 LGHNA and CDR2 YNFKEQ come from the germline V gene. The germline V and J ends were trimmed by 1 base and 4 bases, with 16 bases remaining between them. The CDR3 protein is CASSQGYGEFGETQYF. CDR3 bases: TGTGCCAGCAGCCAAGGTTATGGGGAGTTTGGAGAGACCCAGTACTTC.

This clone showed up just a few times. The V call is TRBV10-3, the J call TRBJ1-5, with D possibly matching TRBD1 (5 bases). V was clipped by 4 bases and J by 5 bases, with 9 bases between them. The CDR3 runs 13 residues. Germline assignment: CDR1 ENHRY and CDR2 SYGVKD. The CDR3 region is CAISGEGDQPQHF. The CDR3 DNA reads as TGTGCCATCAGTGGTGAAGGGGATCAGCCCCAGCATTTT.

The chain carries TRBV7-9 and TRBJ1-2; D might be TRBD1 (6 bases). CDR1 and CDR2 from the germline V gene are SEHNR and FQNEAQ (reference sequence). This CDR3 spans 16 amino acids. Trimming removed 5 bases from V and 8 bases from J, with 24 bases in between. The CDR3 bases are TGTGCCAGCAGCCCTCAAATTATTACAGGGTGGGGAGGCTACACCTTC. Encoded protein: CASSPQIITGWGGYTF.

Concerning this clone itself: The sample holds other DNA sequences that translate to the same CDR3. The rearrangement uses TRBV9 and TRBJ2-3, with D perhaps TRBD2 (5 bases). The CDR3 covers 15 residues. The germline V and J ends were trimmed by 2 bases and 0 bases, with 10 bases remaining between them. Germline V gives CDR1 SGDLS, CDR2 YYNGEE. The CDR3 sequence is CASSVVGGSTDTQYF. The CDR3, as DNA: TGTGCCAGCAGCGTTGTCGGCGGGAGCACAGATACGCAGTATTTT.

This clone was observed once. The chain uses TRBV5-1 and TRBJ2-7; TRBD1 is a possible D gene (5 bases). The V end was cut by 2 bases, the J end by 3 bases, with 9 bases between. The CDR3 has 13 amino acids. From germline, CDR1 is SGHRS and CDR2 YFSETQ. DNA of the CDR3: TGCGCCAGCAGCTTATTAAGGGGCTACGAGCAGTACTTC. Encoded protein: CASSLLRGYEQYF.

The genes are TRBV7-6 and TRBJ1-4; TRBD1 matches at 9 bases. CDR1 and CDR2 from the germline V gene are SGHVS and FNYEAQ. The CDR3 consists of 17 residues. J lost 7 bases, V lost 4 bases, and 13 bases had no gene match. The CDR3 here is CASSSRGIGTGTEKLFF. As DNA, the CDR3 is TGTGCCAGCAGCTCTCGGGGGATCGGGACAGGGACTGAAAAACTGTTTTTT.

This clone was counted once. This sequence joins TRBV19 and TRBJ1-2, with TRBD1 as a possible D gene (6 bases). Trimming left V 8 bases short and J 0 bases short, with 16 bases between. The germline V gene encodes CDR1 LNHDA and CDR2 SQIVND (reference sequence). The CDR3 has 15 residues. The CDR3 here is CASVDTGPANYGYTF. For the CDR3, the DNA is TGTGCCAGTGTCGATACAGGGCCGGCTAACTATGGCTACACCTTC.

The chain couples TRBV15 to TRBJ1-4, with D possibly being TRBD1 (5 bases). The germline CDR1 and CDR2 sequences are LNHNV and YYDKDF (reference sequence). V gave up 3 bases and J gave up 5 bases, with 13 bases separating them. The CDR3 has 15 amino acids. CDR3 in DNA: TGTGCCACCAGCAGGGGAGGACAAGGCAATGAAAAACTGTTTTTT. Protein product: CATSRGGQGNEKLFF.

The V call is TRBV28, the J call TRBJ1-5, with D maybe TRBD1 (6 bases). Between the trimmed V and J ends, which lost 3 bases and 0 bases, there was a span of 21 bases. CDR3 length: 19 amino acids. Per germline, CDR1 MDHEN and CDR2 SYDVKM. CDR3 sequence: CASSFPRNRVRDSNQPQHF. The DNA for the CDR3 is TGTGCCAGCAGTTTCCCCAGGAACAGGGTAAGAGATAGCAATCAGCCCCAGCATTTT.

This clone was picked up one time. The genes are TRBV7-2 and TRBJ2-1; 14 bases are a match to TRBD2. Germline assignment: CDR1 SGHTA and CDR2 FQGNSA. V shed 5 bases, J shed 9 bases, and the junction held 6 bases outside the gene matches. The CDR3 consists of 15 residues. The DNA of the CDR3 is TGTGCCAGCAGCCGTGGACTAGCGGGAGGTGGTGAGCAGTTCTTC. It yields the protein CASSRGLAGGGEQFF.